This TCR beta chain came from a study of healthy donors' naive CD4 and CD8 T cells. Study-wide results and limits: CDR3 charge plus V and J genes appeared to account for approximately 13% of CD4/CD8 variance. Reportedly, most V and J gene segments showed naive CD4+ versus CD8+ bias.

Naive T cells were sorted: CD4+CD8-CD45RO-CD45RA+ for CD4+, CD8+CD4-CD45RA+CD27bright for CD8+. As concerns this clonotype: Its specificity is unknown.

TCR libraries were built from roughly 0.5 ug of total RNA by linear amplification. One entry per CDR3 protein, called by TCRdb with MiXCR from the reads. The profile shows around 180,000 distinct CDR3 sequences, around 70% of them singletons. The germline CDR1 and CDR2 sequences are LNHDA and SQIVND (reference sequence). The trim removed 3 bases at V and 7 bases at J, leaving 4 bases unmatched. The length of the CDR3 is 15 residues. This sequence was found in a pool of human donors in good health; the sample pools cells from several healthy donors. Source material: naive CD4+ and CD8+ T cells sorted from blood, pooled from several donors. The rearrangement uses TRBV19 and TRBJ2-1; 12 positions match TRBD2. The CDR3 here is CASSILAGGRNEQFF. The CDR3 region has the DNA TGTGCCAGTAGTATTCTAGCGGGAGGGAGAAATGAGCAGTTCTTC.